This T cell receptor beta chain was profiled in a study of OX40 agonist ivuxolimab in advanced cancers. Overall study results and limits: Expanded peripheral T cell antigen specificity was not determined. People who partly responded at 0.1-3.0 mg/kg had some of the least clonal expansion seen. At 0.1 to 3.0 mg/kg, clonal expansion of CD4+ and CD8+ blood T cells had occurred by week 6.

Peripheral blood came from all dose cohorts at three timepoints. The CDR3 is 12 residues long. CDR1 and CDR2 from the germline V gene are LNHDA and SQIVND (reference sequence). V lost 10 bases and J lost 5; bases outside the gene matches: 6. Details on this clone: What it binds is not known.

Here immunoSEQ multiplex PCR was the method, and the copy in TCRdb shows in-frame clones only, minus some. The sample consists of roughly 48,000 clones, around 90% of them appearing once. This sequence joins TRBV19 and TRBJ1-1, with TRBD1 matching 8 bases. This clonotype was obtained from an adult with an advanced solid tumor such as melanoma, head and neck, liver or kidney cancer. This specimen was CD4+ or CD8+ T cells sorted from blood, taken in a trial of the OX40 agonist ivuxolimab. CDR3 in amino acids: CATDRGGTEAFF. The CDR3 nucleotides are TGTGCCACCGACAGGGGTGGAACTGAAGCTTTCTTT.